The present T cell receptor (beta chain) was sequenced within a study of shared clonotypes between healthy human individuals. A CD45RA-negative memory subset and a CD45RA+ naive subset were separated from the CD4+ cells. Study conclusions and caveats: What naive subsets generally showed was a larger estimated richness than memory subsets showed. The study found lower generation probabilities in non-shared clonotypes than in those shared by all four donors. Since donors were few, the genetic and exposure-history diversity represented was limited.

The repertoire was sequenced with immunoSEQ multiplex PCR; TCRdb's copy has only in-frame clones and lacks some. The sample holds 2.5 million or so clones, roughly 92% seen once. Germline V gene data show CDR1 as SGDLS and CDR2 as YYNGEE. The CDR3 length is 15 residues. The V and J ends lost 0 bases and 0 bases respectively, with 10 bases between them. On this clone: The antigen is undetermined.

The receptor's source is a man aged 18 to 30 in good health. The J gene is TRBJ2-7, the V gene TRBV9, with D perhaps matching TRBD1 (6 bases). Sequencing was carried out using naive CD4+ T cells sorted from blood. As to subset: CD45RA+ positively selected. This chain's CDR3 is CASSVAWDNSYEQYF. The CDR3 coding sequence is TGTGCCAGCAGCGTAGCCTGGGACAACTCCTACGAGCAGTACTTC.